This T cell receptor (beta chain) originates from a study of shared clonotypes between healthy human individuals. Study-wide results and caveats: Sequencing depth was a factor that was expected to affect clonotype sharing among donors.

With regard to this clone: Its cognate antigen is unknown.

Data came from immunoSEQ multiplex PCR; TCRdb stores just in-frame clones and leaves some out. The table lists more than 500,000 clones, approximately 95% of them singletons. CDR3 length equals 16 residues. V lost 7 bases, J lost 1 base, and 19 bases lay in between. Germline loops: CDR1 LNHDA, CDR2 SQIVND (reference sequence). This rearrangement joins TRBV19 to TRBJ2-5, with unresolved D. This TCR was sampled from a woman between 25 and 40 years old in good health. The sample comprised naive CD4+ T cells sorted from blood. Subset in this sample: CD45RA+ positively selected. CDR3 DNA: TGTGCCAGTAAGGTCCAAGCCAGTGGACCCCAAGAGACCCAGTACTTC. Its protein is CASKVQASGPQETQYF.